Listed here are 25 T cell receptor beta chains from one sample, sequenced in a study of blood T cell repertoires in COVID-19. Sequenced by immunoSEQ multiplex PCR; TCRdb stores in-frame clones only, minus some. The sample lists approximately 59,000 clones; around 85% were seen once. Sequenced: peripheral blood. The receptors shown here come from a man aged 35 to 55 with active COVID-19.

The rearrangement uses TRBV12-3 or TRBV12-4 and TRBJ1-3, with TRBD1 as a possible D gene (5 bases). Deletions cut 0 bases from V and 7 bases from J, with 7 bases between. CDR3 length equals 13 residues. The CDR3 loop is CASSLAGGNTIYF. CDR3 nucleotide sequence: TGTGCCAGCAGTTTAGCGGGGGGGAACACCATATATTTT.

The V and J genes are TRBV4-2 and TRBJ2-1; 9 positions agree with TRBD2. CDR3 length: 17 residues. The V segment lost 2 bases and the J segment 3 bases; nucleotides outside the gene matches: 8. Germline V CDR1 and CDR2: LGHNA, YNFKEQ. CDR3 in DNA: TGTGCCAGCAGCCAATATCCTAGCGGGGACCTCTACAATGAGCAGTTCTTC. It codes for CASSQYPSGDLYNEQFF.

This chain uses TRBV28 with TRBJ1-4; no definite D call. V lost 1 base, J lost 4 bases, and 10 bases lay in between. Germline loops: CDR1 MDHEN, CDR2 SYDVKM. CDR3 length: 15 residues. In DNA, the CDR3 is TGTGCCAGCAGTTTATTTCGTCAGATTAATGAAAAACTGTTTTTT. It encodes CASSLFRQINEKLFF.

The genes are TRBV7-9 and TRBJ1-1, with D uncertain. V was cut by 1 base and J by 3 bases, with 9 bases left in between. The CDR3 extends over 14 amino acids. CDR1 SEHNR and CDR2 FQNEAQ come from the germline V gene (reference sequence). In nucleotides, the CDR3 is TGTGCCAGCAGCTTAGTCAGACAAGACACTGAAGCTTTCTTT. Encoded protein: CASSLVRQDTEAFF.

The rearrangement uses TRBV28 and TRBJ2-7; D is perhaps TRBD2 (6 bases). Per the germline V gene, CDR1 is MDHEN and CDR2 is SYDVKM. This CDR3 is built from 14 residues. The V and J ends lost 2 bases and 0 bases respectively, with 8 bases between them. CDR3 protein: CASSLLASSYEQYF. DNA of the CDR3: TGTGCCAGCAGTTTACTAGCGAGCTCCTACGAGCAGTACTTC.

CDR3 amino acids: CASSPRGRETQYF. The CDR3 DNA is TGTGCCAGCAGCCCCCGGGGGAGAGAGACCCAGTACTTC. The chain has TRBV28 and TRBJ2-5; possible D gene TRBD2, 6 bases. Germline lookup yields CDR1 MDHEN and CDR2 SYDVKM. V lost 6 bases, J lost 4 bases, and 12 bases lay in between. This CDR3 is built from 13 residues.

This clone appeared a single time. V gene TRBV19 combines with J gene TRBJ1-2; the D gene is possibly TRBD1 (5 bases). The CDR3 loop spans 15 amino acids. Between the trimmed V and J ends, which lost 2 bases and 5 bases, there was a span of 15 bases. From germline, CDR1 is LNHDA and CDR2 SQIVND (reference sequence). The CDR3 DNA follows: TGTGCCAGTAGTATACGTGGCAGGGACTGGTATGGCTACACCTTC. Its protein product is CASSIRGRDWYGYTF.

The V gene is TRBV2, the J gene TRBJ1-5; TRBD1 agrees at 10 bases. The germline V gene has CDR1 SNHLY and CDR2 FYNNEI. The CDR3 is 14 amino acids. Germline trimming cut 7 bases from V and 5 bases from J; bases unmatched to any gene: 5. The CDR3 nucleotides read TGTGCCAGCAACCGGGACAGGGGATATCAGCCCCAGCATTTT. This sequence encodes CASNRDRGYQPQHF. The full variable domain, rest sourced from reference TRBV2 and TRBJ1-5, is EPEVTQTPSHQVTQMGQEVILRCVPISNHLYFYWYRQILGQKVEFLVSFYNNEISEKSEIFDDQFSVERPDGSNFTLKIRSTKLEDSAMYFCASNRDRGYQPQHFGDGTRLSIL.

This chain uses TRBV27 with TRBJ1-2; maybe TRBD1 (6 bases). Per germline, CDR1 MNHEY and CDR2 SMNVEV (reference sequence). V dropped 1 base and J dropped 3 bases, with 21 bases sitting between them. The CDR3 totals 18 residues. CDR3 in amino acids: CASSLFGEGVGADYGYTF. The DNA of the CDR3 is TGTGCCAGCAGTTTATTCGGAGAGGGGGTCGGGGCTGACTATGGCTACACCTTC.

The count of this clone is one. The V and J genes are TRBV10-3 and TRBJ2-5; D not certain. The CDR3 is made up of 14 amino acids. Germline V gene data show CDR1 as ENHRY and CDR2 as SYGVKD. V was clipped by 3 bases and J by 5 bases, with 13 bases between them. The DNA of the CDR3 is TGTGCCATCAGTGATGACATATATTTTGAGACCCAGTACTTC. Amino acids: CAISDDIYFETQYF.

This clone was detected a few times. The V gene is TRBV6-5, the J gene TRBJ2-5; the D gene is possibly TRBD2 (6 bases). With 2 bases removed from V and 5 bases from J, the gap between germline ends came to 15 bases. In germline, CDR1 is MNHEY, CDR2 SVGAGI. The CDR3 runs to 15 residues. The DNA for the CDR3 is TGTGCCAGCAGTTACCAGTCCGGGGGATCGGAGACCCAGTACTTC. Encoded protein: CASSYQSGGSETQYF.

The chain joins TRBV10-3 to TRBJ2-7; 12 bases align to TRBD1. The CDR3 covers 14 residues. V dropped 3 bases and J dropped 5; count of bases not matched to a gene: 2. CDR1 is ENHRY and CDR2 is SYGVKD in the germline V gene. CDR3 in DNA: TGTGCCATCAGTGAAAGGGACAGGGGGCACGAGCAGTACTTC. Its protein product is CAISERDRGHEQYF.

In nucleotides, the CDR3 is TGTGCCAGCAGTGCAAGCCCCTCTGGGGCCAACGTCCTGACTTTC. Amino acids: CASSASPSGANVLTF. The rearrangement uses TRBV27 and TRBJ2-6; D remains ambiguous. This CDR3 region has 15 residues. Germline CDR1 is MNHEY and CDR2 is SMNVEV (reference sequence). Trimming removed 5 bases from V and 0 bases from J, with 8 bases in between.

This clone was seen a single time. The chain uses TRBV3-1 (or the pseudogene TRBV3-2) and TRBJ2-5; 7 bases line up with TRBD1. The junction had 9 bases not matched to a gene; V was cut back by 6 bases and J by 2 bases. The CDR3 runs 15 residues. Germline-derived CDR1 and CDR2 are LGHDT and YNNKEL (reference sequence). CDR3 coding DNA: TGTGCCAGCAGACAGACCTTCAGGGGGCAAGAGACCCAGTACTTC. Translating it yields CASRQTFRGQETQYF.

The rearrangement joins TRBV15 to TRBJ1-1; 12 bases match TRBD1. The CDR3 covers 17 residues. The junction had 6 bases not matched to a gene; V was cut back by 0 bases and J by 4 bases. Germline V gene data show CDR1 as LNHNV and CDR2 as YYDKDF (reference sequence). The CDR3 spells CATSRDRGTGGGTEAFF. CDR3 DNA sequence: TGTGCCACCAGCAGAGATCGTGGGACAGGGGGCGGCACTGAAGCTTTCTTT. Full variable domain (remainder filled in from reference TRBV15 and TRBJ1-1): DAMVIQNPRYQVTQFGKPVTLSCSQTLNHNVMYWYQQKSSQAPKLLFHYYDKDFNNEADTPDNFQSRRPNTSFCFLDIRSPGLGDTAMYLCATSRDRGTGGGTEAFFGQGTRLTVV.

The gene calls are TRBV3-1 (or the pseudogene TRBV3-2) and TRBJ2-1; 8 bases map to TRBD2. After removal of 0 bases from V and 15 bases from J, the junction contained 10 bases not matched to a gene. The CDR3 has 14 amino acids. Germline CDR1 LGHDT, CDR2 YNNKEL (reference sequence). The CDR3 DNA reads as TGTGCCAGCAGCCAAGATCCAGGACTAGCTAAGCGGTTCTTC. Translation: CASSQDPGLAKRFF.

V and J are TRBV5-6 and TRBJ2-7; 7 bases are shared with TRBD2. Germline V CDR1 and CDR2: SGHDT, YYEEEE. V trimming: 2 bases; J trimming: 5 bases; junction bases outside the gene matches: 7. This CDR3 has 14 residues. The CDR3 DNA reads TGTGCCAGCAGCTTTGGGGGAGGGCCACACGAGCAGTACTTC. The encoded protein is CASSFGGGPHEQYF. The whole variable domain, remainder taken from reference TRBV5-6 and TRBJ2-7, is DAGVTQSPTHLIKTRGQQVTLRCSPKSGHDTVSWYQQALGQGPQFIFQYYEEEERQRGNFPDRFSGHQFPNYSSELNVNALLLGDSALYLCASSFGGGPHEQYFGPGTRLTVT.

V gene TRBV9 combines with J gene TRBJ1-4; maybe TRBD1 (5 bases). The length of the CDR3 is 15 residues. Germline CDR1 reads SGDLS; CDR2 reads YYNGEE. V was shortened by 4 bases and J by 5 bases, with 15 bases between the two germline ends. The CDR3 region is CASSPRGAYNEKLFF. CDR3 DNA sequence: TGTGCCAGCAGCCCTAGGGGCGCGTACAATGAAAAACTGTTTTTT.

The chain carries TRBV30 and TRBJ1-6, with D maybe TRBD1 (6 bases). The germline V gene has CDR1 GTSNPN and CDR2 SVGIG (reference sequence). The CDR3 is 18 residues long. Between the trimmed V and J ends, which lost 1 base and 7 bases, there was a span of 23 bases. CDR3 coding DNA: TGTGCCTGGAGTGCTGAGGGGGGGCGGTTCGCCTTAAATTCACCCCTCCACTTT. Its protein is CAWSAEGGRFALNSPLHF. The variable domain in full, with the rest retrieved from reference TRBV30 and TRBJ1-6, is SQTIHQWPATLVQPVGSPLSLECTVEGTSNPNLYWYRQAAGRGLQLLFYSVGIGQISSEVPQNLSASRPQDRQFILSSKKLLLSDSGFYLCAWSAEGGRFALNSPLHFGNGTRLTVT.

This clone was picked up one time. DNA of the CDR3: TGTGCCAGCAGTTCCTCGACAGCGAATCAGCCCCAGCATTTT. Its protein product is CASSSSTANQPQHF. The chain combines TRBV6-6 with TRBJ1-5; D is perhaps TRBD1 (5 bases). In germline, CDR1 is MNHNY, CDR2 SVGAGI (reference sequence). The CDR3 totals 14 residues. The V end was cut by 4 bases, the J end by 4 bases, with 11 bases between.

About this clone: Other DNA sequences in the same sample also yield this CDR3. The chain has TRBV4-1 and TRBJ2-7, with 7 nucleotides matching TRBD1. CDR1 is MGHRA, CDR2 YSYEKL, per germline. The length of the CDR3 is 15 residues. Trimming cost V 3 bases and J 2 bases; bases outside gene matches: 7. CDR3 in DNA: TGCGCCAGCAGCCACCTGCCGACAGGGCCCTACGAGCAGTACTTC. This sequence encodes CASSHLPTGPYEQYF.

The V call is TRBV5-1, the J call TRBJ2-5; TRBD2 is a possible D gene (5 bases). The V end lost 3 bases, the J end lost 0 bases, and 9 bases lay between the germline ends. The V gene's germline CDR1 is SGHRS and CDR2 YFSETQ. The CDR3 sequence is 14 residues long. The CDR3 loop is CASSSSGDQETQYF. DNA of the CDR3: TGCGCCAGCAGCTCCTCCGGGGACCAAGAGACCCAGTACTTC. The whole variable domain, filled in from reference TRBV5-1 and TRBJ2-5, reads KAGVTQTPRYLIKTRGQQVTLSCSPISGHRSVSWYQQTPGQGLQFLFEYFSETQRNKGNFPGRFSGRQFSNSRSEMNVSTLELGDSALYLCASSSSGDQETQYFGPGTRLLVL.

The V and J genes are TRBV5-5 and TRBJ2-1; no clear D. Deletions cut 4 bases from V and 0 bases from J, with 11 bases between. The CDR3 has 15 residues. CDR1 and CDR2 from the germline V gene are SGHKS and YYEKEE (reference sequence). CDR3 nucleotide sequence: TGTGCCAGCAGCCTTCTGGCCAGCTCCTACAATGAGCAGTTCTTC. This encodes CASSLLASSYNEQFF.

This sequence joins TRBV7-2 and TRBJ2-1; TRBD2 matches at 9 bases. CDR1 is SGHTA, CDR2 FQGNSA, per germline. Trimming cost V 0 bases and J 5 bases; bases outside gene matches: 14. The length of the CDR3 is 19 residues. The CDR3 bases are TGTGCCAGCAGCTTAGCTAACCCTATGACCCCTAGCGGGAACAATGAGCAGTTCTTC. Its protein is CASSLANPMTPSGNNEQFF.

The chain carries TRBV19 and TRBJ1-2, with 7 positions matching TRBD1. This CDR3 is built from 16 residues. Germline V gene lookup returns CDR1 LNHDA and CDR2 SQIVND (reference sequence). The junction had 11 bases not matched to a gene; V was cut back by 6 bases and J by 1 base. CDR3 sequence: CASRDPGTDLNYGYTF. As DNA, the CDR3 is TGTGCCAGTAGGGACCCCGGGACAGATCTTAACTATGGCTACACCTTC.